These 25 T cell receptor beta chains originate from one sample sequenced in a study of beta chain features in type 1 diabetes. Isolated RNA was reverse transcribed in full, so expressed TCRB transcripts were sequenced. Measured with immunoSEQ multiplex PCR; TCRdb has only the in-frame clones, and not every one. The repertoire includes approximately 170,000 clones, less than 9.5% of them detected once, and over 2% sits in the top ten. The specimen sequenced was central memory CD4+ T cells from blood. These receptors were taken from a woman younger than 30 in good health.

Only a few counts were recorded for this clone. CDR3 protein: CASFLAGYNEQFF. The CDR3 DNA sequence: TGTGCCAGCTTCCTAGCGGGATACAATGAGCAGTTCTTC. This sequence joins TRBV6-5 and TRBJ2-1, with TRBD2 matching over 9 bases. With 8 bases clipped from V and 4 bases from J, the junction kept 3 bases outside the gene matches. Germline V lookup: CDR1 MNHEY, CDR2 SVGAGI. This CDR3 is built from 13 residues.

The chain uses TRBV4-2 and TRBJ1-2; TRBD1 aligns across 10 bases. The V segment lost 3 bases and the J segment 2 bases; nucleotides outside the gene matches: 6. The CDR3 length is 16 residues. The germline CDR1 and CDR2 sequences are LGHNA and YNFKEQ. CDR3: CASSQAGGQGNYGYTF. In DNA, the CDR3 is TGTGCCAGCAGCCAGGCGGGGGGACAGGGGAACTATGGCTACACCTTC.

This clone turned up a few times. The chain combines TRBV4-3 with TRBJ2-7; D is unresolved. The V gene lost 0 bases and the J gene lost 1 base, with 7 bases spanning the gap. CDR1 is LGHNA and CDR2 is YSLEER in the germline V gene. There are 14 residues in the CDR3. The CDR3, as DNA: TGCGCCAGCAGCCAAGACACAAGTTCCTACGAGCAGTACTTC. Translated, it gives CASSQDTSSYEQYF.

The table lists this clone with a few counts. The rearrangement links TRBV4-3 to TRBJ1-4; D is uncertain. Germline lookup yields CDR1 LGHNA and CDR2 YSLEER. The germline V and J ends were trimmed by 0 bases and 8 bases, with 7 bases remaining between them. The CDR3 runs to 13 residues. The CDR3 coding sequence is TGCGCCAGCAGCCAAGAGGGGAGGGAAAAACTGTTTTTT. It encodes CASSQEGREKLFF.

This clone has a single count. The V gene is TRBV15, the J gene TRBJ1-5, with 7 bases that match TRBD1. Losses at the gene ends were 4 bases for V and 3 bases for J; bases not matched to a gene: 9. Germline lookup yields CDR1 LNHNV and CDR2 YYDKDF (reference sequence). This CDR3 comprises 16 residues. The CDR3 coding sequence is TGTGCCACCAGCACGGACAGGCTTGGCGACAATCAGCCCCAGCATTTT. Its protein product is CATSTDRLGDNQPQHF.

The chain recombines TRBV5-4 with TRBJ2-1, with D perhaps TRBD2 (5 bases). Between the trimmed V and J ends, which lost 1 base and 5 bases, there was a span of 16 bases. The CDR3 is made up of 16 amino acids. Per germline, CDR1 SGHNT and CDR2 YYREEE (reference sequence). CDR3 region: CASSLWSLWGDNEQFF. The CDR3 region has the DNA TGTGCCAGCAGCTTGTGGTCTTTATGGGGAGACAATGAGCAGTTCTTC.

This clone was counted a few times. This chain links TRBV23-1 with TRBJ2-5; maybe TRBD2 (6 bases). The tail of the sequence fits TRBJ2-7 better, so the J call may be wrong. TRBV23-1 is labeled an ORF, and its function is uncertain. The CDR3 spans 18 residues. The CDR3 DNA reads as TGCGCCAGCAAGGGAGGAAAGGCTCAGGTGCAACTCTCCTACGAGCAGTACTTC. Translation: CASKGGKAQVQLSYEQYF.

This clone was seen a few times. At one end, the junction sequence differs from germline, possibly due to a read error. The chain has TRBV7-8 and TRBJ2-1; the D is unclear. CDR3 length: 13 residues. In germline, CDR1 is SGHVS, CDR2 FQNEAQ. CDR3 DNA: TGTGCCAGCAACTTACAGACATACAATGAGCAGTTCTTC. It codes for CASNLQTYNEQFF.

The rearrangement uses TRBV4-3 and TRBJ2-4; TRBD1 matches at 7 bases. This CDR3 is 15 amino acids long. Germline loops: CDR1 LGHNA, CDR2 YSLEER. V gave up 4 bases and J gave up 3 bases; unmatched junction bases: 6. The DNA of the CDR3 is TGCGCCAGCAGCCCAGGGGACAGAGACAAAAACATTCAGTACTTC. Amino acid sequence: CASSPGDRDKNIQYF.

The sample holds a few counts of this clone. The gene calls are TRBV13 and TRBJ2-1, with 11 bases fitting TRBD2. The CDR3 runs 15 residues. Trimming took 5 bases from V and 9 from J; bases not matched to a gene: 9. CDR1 is PRHDT and CDR2 is FYEKMQ in the germline V gene (reference sequence). The DNA of the CDR3 is TGTGCCAGCAGCCTAGCGGGAGGTCGCATTAGTGAGCAGTTCTTC. Its protein is CASSLAGGRISEQFF.

The chain carries TRBV18 and TRBJ2-3; a weak D match, TRBD2 (5 bases). Trimming left V 0 bases short and J 4 bases short, with 8 bases between. This CDR3 is built from 14 residues. Per the germline V gene, CDR1 is KGHSH and CDR2 is LQKENI. CDR3 in amino acids: CASSPPASPDTQYF. The CDR3 coding sequence is TGTGCCAGCTCACCACCCGCTAGCCCAGATACGCAGTATTTT.

This clone was picked up a small number of times. The chain has TRBV7-9 and TRBJ2-2, with 12 bases aligning to TRBD2. Trimming took 5 bases from V and 8 from J; bases not matched to a gene: 9. CDR1 is SEHNR and CDR2 is FQNEAQ in the germline V gene (reference sequence). The CDR3 loop spans 16 amino acids. The CDR3 region is CASSPAGLAGSGELFF. The CDR3 DNA reads as TGTGCCAGCAGCCCGGCGGGACTAGCGGGTTCAGGGGAGCTGTTTTTT.

This clone was seen a few times. The chain couples TRBV7-2 to TRBJ2-5; TRBD2 agrees at 10 bases. Germline assignment: CDR1 SGHTA and CDR2 FQGNSA. The CDR3 extends over 16 amino acids. V gave up 4 bases and J gave up 2 bases; unmatched junction bases: 7. Here the CDR3 reads CASSWVLAGGQETQYF. CDR3 in DNA: TGTGCCAGCAGCTGGGTTTTAGCGGGGGGTCAAGAGACCCAGTACTTC.

This clone was observed a handful of times. The chain joins TRBV5-1 to TRBJ2-7; 13 bases agree with TRBD2. J lost 2 bases, V lost 4 bases, and 6 bases had no gene match. CDR3 size: 16 residues. Germline V CDR1 and CDR2: SGHRS, YFSETQ. The CDR3 sequence: CASSAGLAGAAYEQYF. DNA for the CDR3: TGCGCCAGCAGCGCAGGACTAGCGGGAGCTGCCTACGAGCAGTACTTC.

The genes are TRBV5-1 and TRBJ1-2; 9 nucleotides line up with TRBD1. The junction had 2 bases not matched to a gene; V was cut back by 0 bases and J by 5 bases. This CDR3 comprises 14 residues. The V gene's germline CDR1 is SGHRS and CDR2 YFSETQ. For the CDR3, the DNA is TGCGCCAGCAGCTTGGCCGGGACAGGGTATGGCTACACCTTC. Its protein product is CASSLAGTGYGYTF.

The V and J genes are TRBV5-1 and TRBJ1-1, with D tentatively TRBD1 (5 bases). Germline V lookup: CDR1 SGHRS, CDR2 YFSETQ. The germline V and J ends were trimmed by 3 bases and 7 bases, with 16 bases remaining between them. The CDR3 contains 14 residues. The CDR3 loop reads CASSSGSSASEAFF. The CDR3 DNA follows: TGCGCCAGCAGCTCAGGGTCTTCGGCTAGTGAAGCTTTCTTT.

A note on this clone: A junction end diverges from the germline sequence, so it may reflect a read error. V and J are TRBV7-9 and TRBJ2-3, with 8 bases matching TRBD2. CDR3 length equals 14 residues. Germline CDR1 and CDR2: SEHNR and FQNEAQ (reference sequence). The CDR3 sequence: CASGGLAGTYTQYF. As DNA, the CDR3 is TGTGCCAGCGGTGGGCTAGCGGGCACATATACGCAGTATTTT. The entire variable domain, with the rest obtained from reference TRBV7-9 and TRBJ2-3, is as follows: DTGVSQNPRHKITKRGQNVTFRCDPISEHNRLYWYRQTLGQGPEFLTYFQNEAQLEKSRLLSDRFSAERPKGSFSTLEIQRTEQGDSAMYLCASGGLAGTYTQYFGPGTRLTVL.

This rearrangement joins TRBV4-2 to TRBJ2-5; 7 bases are a match to TRBD2. CDR1 and CDR2 (germline): LGHNA, YNFKEQ. V lost 5 bases and J lost 4; bases outside the gene matches: 10. This CDR3 has 15 amino acids. CDR3 DNA sequence: TGTGCCAGCAGCGAGCAGGGCGGGGGACGAGAGACCCAGTACTTC. It specifies CASSEQGGGRETQYF.

This clone was picked up a small number of times. Within the sample, other DNA sequences also encode this same CDR3. The chain employs TRBV7-9 and TRBJ2-3, with no clear D. Trimming shortened V by 1 base and J by 0 bases, and 8 bases separated the two germline ends. Looked up from germline, CDR1 is SEHNR and CDR2 is FQNEAQ (reference sequence). The CDR3 sequence is 15 residues long. The CDR3 DNA is TGTGCCAGCAGCTTAGTCAGATCTAGCACAGATACGCAGTATTTT. This encodes CASSLVRSSTDTQYF.

The chain combines TRBV5-1 with TRBJ2-3, with 7 positions matching TRBD1. The CDR3 sequence is 17 residues long. In germline, CDR1 is SGHRS, CDR2 YFSETQ. Trimming took 3 bases from V and 6 from J; bases not matched to a gene: 16. DNA for the CDR3: TGCGCCAGCAGCTCCCGACCTACCGACAGGGCGGCGGATACGCAGTATTTT. Protein product: CASSSRPTDRAADTQYF.

This clone was observed a handful of times. The genes are TRBV7-9 and TRBJ1-3; D not certain. In germline, CDR1 is SEHNR, CDR2 FQNEAQ (reference sequence). This CDR3 comprises 13 residues. The V gene lost 7 bases and the J gene lost 4 bases, with 11 bases spanning the gap. CDR3 region: CASMYQAGNTIYF. The CDR3 bases are TGTGCCAGCATGTATCAGGCGGGAAACACCATATATTTT.

The genes are TRBV7-2 and TRBJ2-7, with 9 nucleotides matching TRBD2. There are 15 residues in the CDR3. Looked up from germline, CDR1 is SGHTA and CDR2 is FQGNSA. Trimming removed 4 bases from V and 3 bases from J; junction bases left unmatched: 7. CDR3 protein: CASSSRTSDIYEQYF. Written as DNA, the CDR3 is TGTGCCAGCAGCTCGCGGACTAGCGACATCTACGAGCAGTACTTC.

The V and J genes are TRBV7-2 and TRBJ2-6; 9 bases fit TRBD2. The CDR3 has 16 amino acids. Germline V CDR1 and CDR2: SGHTA, FQGNSA. V shed 3 bases and J 0 bases; nucleotides not matched to a gene: 0. In DNA, the CDR3 is TGTGCCAGCAGCTTGACTAGCGGCTCTGGGGCCAACGTCCTGACTTTC. This sequence encodes CASSLTSGSGANVLTF. Filled out from reference TRBV7-2 and TRBJ2-6, the complete variable domain reads GAGVSQSPSNKVTEKGKDVELRCDPISGHTALYWYRQSLGQGLEFLIYFQGNSAPDKSGLPSDRFSAERTGGSVSTLTIQRTQQEDSAVYLCASSLTSGSGANVLTFGAGSRLTVL.

In this sample, this clone turned up a few times. This rearrangement joins TRBV11-2 to TRBJ1-2, with 9 bases fitting TRBD1. The CDR3 loop spans 16 amino acids. Trimming removed 1 base from V and 3 bases from J; junction bases left unmatched: 6. The germline V gene has CDR1 SGHAT and CDR2 FQNNGV. CDR3 sequence: CASSLAGTGQDYGYTF. The CDR3 coding sequence is TGTGCCAGCAGCTTAGCTGGGACAGGGCAGGACTATGGCTACACCTTC. The variable domain in full, with the rest retrieved from reference TRBV11-2 and TRBJ1-2, is EAGVAQSPRYKIIEKRQSVAFWCNPISGHATLYWYQQILGQGPKLLIQFQNNGVVDDSQLPKDRFSAERLKGVDSTLKIQPAKLEDSAVYLCASSLAGTGQDYGYTFGSGTRLTVV.

This clone has a handful of counts. The rearrangement links TRBV11-2 to TRBJ2-1; the D gene is possibly TRBD2 (6 bases). The germline V gene encodes CDR1 SGHAT and CDR2 FQNNGV. CDR3 length: 14 residues. V lost 0 bases and J 9 bases, leaving 12 bases between the germline ends. CDR3 bases: TGTGCCAGCAGCTTAGAGGGCACTAGCAGTGAGCAGTTCTTC. Translating gives CASSLEGTSSEQFF.